This T cell receptor beta chain was identified during a study of relationships among human T cell subsets (dated 2010 in TCRdb). About the full investigation: The study sequenced eight distinct T cell populations from blood: pan T, CD8 cytotoxic, regulatory, Th1, Th2, naive plus transitional, activated and memory cells. Study-wide findings and limitations: Substantial sharing of CDR3s among Th1, Th2 and regulatory T cells was interpreted as suggestive of stochastic cell fate choices. A CD4+CD8+ double-positive population could not be ruled out by the bead-based sorting. Over 50% of CD8+ cytotoxic sequences were found to belong to clones with over 100 reads, whereas few such clones were observed in the regulatory and Th2 subsets. V, D and J usage, CDR3 length and N-nucleotide additions showed no statistically significant differences among the seven subsets. T cell counts went unrecorded for a couple of pan T samples, which were processed alongside pan B cells.

The library was built by means of multiplex PCR. The instrument was a 454 GS FLX. Semiquantitative ARM-PCR was used to amplify the TCR alpha and beta CDR3 regions from mRNA. In ARM-PCR, tagged nested gene-specific primers were used first, and communal superprimers then performed exponential amplification. Exonuclease was used to remove the nested primers before the first-round PCR products went through the second amplification round. The amplicons were sequenced on the 454 platform, which can rapidly sequence millions of DNA fragments without cloning bias. A read counted as effective if the read could be mapped to both V and J germline segments. The authors' analysis ran thus. Reads were assigned to germline V, D and J segments with IRmap, which uses pyromap, a Smith-Waterman modification adapted to 454 sequencing errors. D-beta assignments were filtered using cutoffs set at the 99th percentile of alignment scores from simulated random sequences. The CDR3 was taken to be the amino acids lying between the conserved V-segment Y[YFLI]C motif and the J-segment [FW]GXGT motif. Repertoire diversity was estimated with a compound Poisson process model previously applied to large-scale EST data. A cross-contamination detection procedure was applied to argue against sample contamination as the source of shared CDR3s. The public reads were run again by TCRdb, first through fastp at Q25 and then through MiXCR, and only productive beta chains were kept. Here each entry gathers all rows of one CDR3 protein and keeps the most common genes and DNA. The V and J calls and clone size come from TCRdb's table, not from the authors' own analysis. The sample yields more than 4,500 distinct CDR3 sequences; approximately 80% were counted once. The ten most abundant clones make up about 30% of the sample.

A note on this clonotype: No antigen is known for it. Base qualities are not recorded, but no much larger clone differs from it by a single base.

Miltenyi superparamagnetic beads coated with subset-specific monoclonal antibodies were used for isolation of the T cell subsets. Peripheral blood was used as the source from which all T cell populations were isolated. Ficoll separation of whole blood yielded mononuclear cells, and anti-CD14 microbeads were then used to deplete the monocytes. Right after isolation, the cell populations were resuspended in RNAprotect reagent. In general terms, the pan T sample was made up of CD3+ T cells. The CDR3 spans 14 residues, from the cysteine through the phenylalanine. Just the 42-base CDR3 DNA is kept, in frame starting at base 1. Cut back by 6 bases and 0 bases, the V and J ends lie 11 bases apart. CDR1 MDHEN and CDR2 SYDVKM are derived from the germline V gene.

This chain joins TRBV28 to TRBJ1-1; 6 matching bases give a weak D call of TRBD1. The sequence was collected from a middle-aged man in good health. Sequencing was carried out using total T cells sorted from blood. The cell subset or site label on this specimen signifies: CD3+ T cells in general. The CDR3 amino acid sequence is: CASSKGVMNTEAFF. The DNA reads TGTGCCAGCAGCAAGGGGGTCATGAACACTGAAGCTTTCTTT.